This TCR beta chain was captured by sequencing in a study of graft-versus-host responses after intestinal transplantation. Sequenced by immunoSEQ multiplex PCR; TCRdb stores in-frame clones only, minus some. This table holds roughly 93,000 clones, around 90% found once. Overall study results and limits: Some GvH clones appeared in ileal mucosa or blood before recipient bone marrow.

V was clipped by 5 bases and J by 0 bases; unmatched bases: 4. The CDR3 is 16 residues long. Germline V gene data show CDR1 as SEHNR and CDR2 as FQNEAQ (reference sequence). Notes on this clone: Antigen: not known.

The clonotype was recovered from a human donor who was the organ donor for an intestinal transplant. Here the sequenced sample was unstimulated CD8+ T cells sorted from spleen or lymph node cells, taken before transplant. V usage is TRBV7-9 and J usage is TRBJ2-1; 10 bases are a match to TRBD2. The CDR3 sequence is CASSAKRGGSYNEQFF. Written as DNA, the CDR3 is TGTGCCAGCAGCGCGAAGCGGGGGGGCTCCTACAATGAGCAGTTCTTC. Together with reference TRBV7-9 and TRBJ2-1, the CDR3 gives the full variable domain: DTGVSQNPRHKITKRGQNVTFRCDPISEHNRLYWYRQTLGQGPEFLTYFQNEAQLEKSRLLSDRFSAERPKGSFSTLEIQRTEQGDSAMYLCASSAKRGGSYNEQFFGPGTRLTVL.